This entry lists 8 T cell receptor beta chains sequenced from one sample in a study of PD-1 blockade in classical Hodgkin lymphoma (dated by TCRdb to between 2020 and 2021). The time point label, read with the paper, signifies: cycle 2 day 1 (C2D1) of nivolumab. All trial patients had relapsed after autologous stem cell transplantation, with cohorts A, B and C differing in prior brentuximab vedotin exposure. The library was prepared using the immunoSEQ multiplex PCR assay. The table was pulled from immuneACCESS by TCRdb, which kept in-frame rearrangements only. Such tables lose some clones; where checked, under half of the loss comes from unresolved V genes, and the rest has no known cause. The table for this sample lists 66,000 or so clones; about two thirds of them were counted only once. The ten largest clones represent approximately 9.1% of the sample. The source material was peripheral blood mononuclear cells (PBMCs), sampled before the second cycle of nivolumab. The receptors stem from a human donor with classical Hodgkin lymphoma.

The rearrangement links TRBV7-8 to TRBJ1-1; D unresolved. Germline V gives CDR1 SGHVS, CDR2 FQNEAQ. Trimming stripped 0 bases from V and 11 bases from J, with 16 bases between. The CDR3 totals 14 residues. The CDR3 DNA sequence: TGTGCCAGCAGCTTAGCCACAGCAATGGGCATCGCTTTCTTT. Its protein product is CASSLATAMGIAFF.

The V gene is TRBV30, the J gene TRBJ1-1; the D gene is possibly TRBD1 (5 bases). The CDR3 has 14 residues. V was pared by 0 bases and J by 4 bases, with 12 bases between. Germline V gene sequence: CDR1 GTSNPN, CDR2 SVGIG (reference sequence). For the CDR3, the DNA is TGTGCCTGGAGTGTACGGGGGGGGAGCACTGAAGCTTTCTTT. Residues: CAWSVRGGSTEAFF.

J is TRBJ1-6 and V is TRBV11-2, with D perhaps TRBD1 (6 bases). Germline V CDR1 and CDR2: SGHAT, FQNNGV. This CDR3 region has 17 residues. V dropped 4 bases and J dropped 0 bases, with 13 bases sitting between them. CDR3 in DNA: TGTGCCAGCAGCTCCACTGTACAGGGCTCCTATAATTCACCCCTCCACTTT. This codes for CASSSTVQGSYNSPLHF. The variable domain in full, with the rest retrieved from reference TRBV11-2 and TRBJ1-6, is EAGVAQSPRYKIIEKRQSVAFWCNPISGHATLYWYQQILGQGPKLLIQFQNNGVVDDSQLPKDRFSAERLKGVDSTLKIQPAKLEDSAVYLCASSSTVQGSYNSPLHFGNGTRLTVT.

The chain has TRBV6-1 and TRBJ2-7; D is unclear. CDR1 and CDR2 from the germline V gene are MNHNS and SASEGT. The length of the CDR3 is 14 residues. Trimming pared 4 bases from V and 3 bases from J, leaving 13 bases between. The CDR3 DNA sequence: TGTGCCAGCAGTGTGGACGCGGTCCTCTACGAGCAGTACTTC. This encodes CASSVDAVLYEQYF.

The rearrangement joins TRBV5-1 to TRBJ1-2, with no clear D. V lost 3 bases and J 7 bases, leaving 16 bases between the germline ends. This CDR3 region has 14 residues. Germline V gives CDR1 SGHRS, CDR2 YFSETQ. CDR3 protein: CASSSGQVYFGYTF. The DNA of the CDR3 is TGCGCCAGCAGCTCCGGGCAGGTCTATTTTGGCTACACCTTC.

The V gene is TRBV2, the J gene TRBJ1-1, with D possibly matching TRBD1 (5 bases). With 7 bases removed from V and 7 bases from J, the gap between germline ends came to 19 bases. From germline, CDR1 is SNHLY and CDR2 FYNNEI. This CDR3 is 14 amino acids long. As DNA, the CDR3 is TGTGCCAGCACTTGGATGGACAAAGTTGTTGAAGCTTTCTTT. It codes for CASTWMDKVVEAFF.

As regards this clone: At one end the junction does not follow the germline gene, possibly because of a read error. The chain is built from TRBV7-7 and TRBJ2-5; 9 nucleotides line up with TRBD1. Germline values: CDR1 SSHAT, CDR2 FNYEAQ (reference sequence). The CDR3 totals 15 residues. CDR3 coding DNA: TGTGCTAGCAGCGAAACCGGGACAGGGAAGGAGACCCAGTACTTC. This translates into CASSETGTGKETQYF. The full variable domain, its missing parts supplied by reference TRBV7-7 and TRBJ2-5, is GAGVSQSPRYKVTKRGQDVTLRCDPISSHATLYWYQQALGQGPEFLTYFNYEAQPDKSGLPSDRFSAERPEGSISTLTIQRTEQRDSAMYRCASSETGTGKETQYFGPGTRLLVL.

The chain has TRBV5-1 and TRBJ1-1, with 8 bases aligning to TRBD1. The CDR3 contains 13 residues. CDR1 SGHRS and CDR2 YFSETQ come from the germline V gene. Trimming removed 5 bases from V and 4 bases from J; junction bases left unmatched: 4. The CDR3 region has the DNA TGCGCCAGCAGTTTTACAGGGGGCACTGAAGCTTTCTTT. It codes for CASSFTGGTEAFF.